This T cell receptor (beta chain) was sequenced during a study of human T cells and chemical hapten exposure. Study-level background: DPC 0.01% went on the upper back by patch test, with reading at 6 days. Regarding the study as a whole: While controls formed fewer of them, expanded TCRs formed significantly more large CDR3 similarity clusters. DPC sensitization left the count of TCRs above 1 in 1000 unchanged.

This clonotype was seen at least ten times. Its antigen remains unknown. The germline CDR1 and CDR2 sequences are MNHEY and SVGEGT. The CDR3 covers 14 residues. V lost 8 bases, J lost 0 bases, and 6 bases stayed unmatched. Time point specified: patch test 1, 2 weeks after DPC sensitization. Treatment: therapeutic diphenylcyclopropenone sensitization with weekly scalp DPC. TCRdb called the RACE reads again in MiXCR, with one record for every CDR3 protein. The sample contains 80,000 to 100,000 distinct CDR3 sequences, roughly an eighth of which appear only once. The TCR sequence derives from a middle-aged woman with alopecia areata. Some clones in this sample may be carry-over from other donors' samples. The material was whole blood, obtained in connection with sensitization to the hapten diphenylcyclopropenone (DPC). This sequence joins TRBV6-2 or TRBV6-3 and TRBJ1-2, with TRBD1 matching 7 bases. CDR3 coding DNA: TGTGCCAGCCTCCGGGACAGCACTAACTATGGCTACACCTTC. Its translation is CASLRDSTNYGYTF.